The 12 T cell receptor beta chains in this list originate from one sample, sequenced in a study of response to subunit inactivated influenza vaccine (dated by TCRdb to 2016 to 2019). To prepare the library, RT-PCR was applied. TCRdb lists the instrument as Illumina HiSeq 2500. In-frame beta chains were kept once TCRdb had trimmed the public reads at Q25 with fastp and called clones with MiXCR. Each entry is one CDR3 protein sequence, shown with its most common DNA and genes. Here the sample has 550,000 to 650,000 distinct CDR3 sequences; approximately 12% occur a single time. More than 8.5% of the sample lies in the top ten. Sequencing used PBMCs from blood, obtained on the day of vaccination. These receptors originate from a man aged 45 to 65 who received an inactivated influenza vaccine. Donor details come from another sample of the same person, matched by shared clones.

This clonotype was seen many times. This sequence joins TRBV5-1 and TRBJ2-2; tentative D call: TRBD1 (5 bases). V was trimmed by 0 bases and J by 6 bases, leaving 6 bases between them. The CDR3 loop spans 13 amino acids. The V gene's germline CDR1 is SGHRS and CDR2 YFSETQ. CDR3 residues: CASSLARAGELFF. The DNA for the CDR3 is TGCGCCAGCAGCTTGGCCAGGGCCGGGGAGCTGTTTTTT.

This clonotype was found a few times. The CDR3 loop is CASSPNRGRKETQYF. CDR3 in DNA: TGTGCCAGCAGCCCTAACCGTGGACGAAAAGAGACCCAGTACTTC. V is TRBV7-9 and J is TRBJ2-5; D is unresolved. Germline values: CDR1 SEHNR, CDR2 FQNEAQ (reference sequence). V was pared by 5 bases and J by 3 bases, with 16 bases between. The CDR3 consists of 15 residues.

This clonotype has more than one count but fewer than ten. CDR3 DNA: TGTGCCAGCTCACCTCGTCGGGAGACTGGACTAGCGGGAGAAGGTAATGAGCAGTTCTTC. Translation: CASSPRRETGLAGEGNEQFF. The chain carries TRBV18 and TRBJ2-1; TRBD2 matches 13 bases. V was clipped by 3 bases and J by 7 bases; unmatched bases: 18. Germline lookup yields CDR1 KGHSH and CDR2 LQKENI. This CDR3 has 20 amino acids.

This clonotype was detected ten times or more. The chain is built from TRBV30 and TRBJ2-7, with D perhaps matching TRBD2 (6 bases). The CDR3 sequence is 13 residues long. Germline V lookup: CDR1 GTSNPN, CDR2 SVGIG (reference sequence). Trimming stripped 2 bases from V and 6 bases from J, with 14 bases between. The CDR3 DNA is TGTGCCTGGAGTATAAACGTCGGGGGCGAGCAGTACTTC. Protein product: CAWSINVGGEQYF.

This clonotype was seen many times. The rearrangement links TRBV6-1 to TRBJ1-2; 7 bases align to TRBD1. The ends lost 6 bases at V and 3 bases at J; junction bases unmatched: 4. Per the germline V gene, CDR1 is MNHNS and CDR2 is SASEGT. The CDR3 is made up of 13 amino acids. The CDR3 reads CASSGGGYYGYTF. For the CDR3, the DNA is TGTGCCAGCAGCGGAGGGGGCTACTATGGCTACACCTTC.

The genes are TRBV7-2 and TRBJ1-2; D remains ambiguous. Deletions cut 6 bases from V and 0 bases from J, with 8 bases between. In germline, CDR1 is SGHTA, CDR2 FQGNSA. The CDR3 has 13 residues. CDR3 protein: CASRGLANYGYTF. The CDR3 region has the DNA TGTGCCAGCAGGGGCTTAGCTAACTATGGCTACACCTTC.

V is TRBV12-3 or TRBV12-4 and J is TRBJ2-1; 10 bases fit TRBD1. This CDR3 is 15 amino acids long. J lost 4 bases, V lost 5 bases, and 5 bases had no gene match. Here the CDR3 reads CASSAGTGAYNEQFF. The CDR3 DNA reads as TGTGCCAGCAGTGCCGGGACAGGGGCTTACAATGAGCAGTTCTTC.

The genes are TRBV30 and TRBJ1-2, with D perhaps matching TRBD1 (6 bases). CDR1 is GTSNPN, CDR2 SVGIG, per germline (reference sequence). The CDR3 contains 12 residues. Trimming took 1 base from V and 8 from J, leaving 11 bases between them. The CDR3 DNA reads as TGTGCCTGGAGTGGGGGGCCCGGGGGCTACACCTTC. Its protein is CAWSGGPGGYTF.

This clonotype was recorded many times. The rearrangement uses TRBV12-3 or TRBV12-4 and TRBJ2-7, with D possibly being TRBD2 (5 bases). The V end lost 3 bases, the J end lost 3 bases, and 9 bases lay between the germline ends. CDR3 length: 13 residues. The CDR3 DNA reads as TGTGCCAGCAGTTTCGGACTGAACTACGAGCAGTACTTC. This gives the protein CASSFGLNYEQYF.

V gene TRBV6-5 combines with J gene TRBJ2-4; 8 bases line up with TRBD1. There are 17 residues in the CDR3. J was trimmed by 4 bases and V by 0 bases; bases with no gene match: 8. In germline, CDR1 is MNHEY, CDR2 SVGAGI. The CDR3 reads CASSYSRGTGPKNIQYF. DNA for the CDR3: TGTGCCAGCAGTTACTCGAGGGGGACAGGCCCAAAAAACATTCAGTACTTC.

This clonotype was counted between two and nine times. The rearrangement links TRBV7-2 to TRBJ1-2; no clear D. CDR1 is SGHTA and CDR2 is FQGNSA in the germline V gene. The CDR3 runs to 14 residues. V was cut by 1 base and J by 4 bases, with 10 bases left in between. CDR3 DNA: TGTGCCAGCAGCTTAGGGCTGACCTCCTATGGCTACACCTTC. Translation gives CASSLGLTSYGYTF.

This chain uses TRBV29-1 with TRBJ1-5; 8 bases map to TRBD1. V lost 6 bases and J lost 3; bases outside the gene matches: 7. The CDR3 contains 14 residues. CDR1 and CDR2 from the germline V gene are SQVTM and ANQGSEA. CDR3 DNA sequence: TGCAGCGTCCGGACAGGGATGATCAATCAGCCCCAGCATTTT. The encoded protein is CSVRTGMINQPQHF. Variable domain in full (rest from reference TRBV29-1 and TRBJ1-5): SAVISQKPSRDICQRGTSLTIQCQVDSQVTMMFWYRQQPGQSLTLIATANQGSEATYESGFVIDKFPISRPNLTFSTLTVSNMSPEDSSIYLCSVRTGMINQPQHFGDGTRLSIL.